The 12 T cell receptor beta chains given below trace back to one sample, sequenced in a study of T cells in Graves' hyperthyroidism and ophthalmopathy. Template material for amplifying TCR beta CDR3 regions consisted of RNA transcripts. The TCR CDR3 first-round RT-PCR relied on the HTBI primer set. TCRdb reanalysed the multiplex PCR reads using MiXCR and keeps one entry per CDR3 protein. The table has about 410,000 distinct CDR3 sequences, about 15% seen once. The material sequenced was blood. The receptors were sampled from a woman aged 25 to 39 with Graves' ophthalmopathy.

There are many counts of this clonotype. The V call is TRBV28, the J call TRBJ2-5, with TRBD1 matching 8 bases. This CDR3 region has 15 residues. The V gene's germline CDR1 is MDHEN and CDR2 SYDVKM. J gave up 4 bases and V 6 bases, and 10 bases lay outside the gene matches. The CDR3 spells CASRRTGLRRETQYF. For the CDR3, the DNA is TGTGCCAGCAGGAGGACAGGGCTTCGTCGAGAGACCCAGTACTTC.

A remark on this clonotype: Being one base from a much bigger clone, this may be a read error. This chain connects TRBV11-2 to TRBJ2-2; D is unresolved. V dropped 2 bases and J dropped 9 bases, with 13 bases sitting between them. Per the germline V gene, CDR1 is SGHAT and CDR2 is FQNNGV. CDR3 size: 14 residues. The CDR3 nucleotides are TGTGCCAGCAGCTTATCGGATCAGTCCTGGGAGCTGTTTTTT. This sequence encodes CASSLSDQSWELFF.

This clonotype was detected ten times or more. CDR3 in DNA: TGTGCCAGCAGTTTTACTATGGGCGGGAAGGGGCATGAAAAACTGTTTTTT. This codes for CASSFTMGGKGHEKLFF. The chain couples TRBV27 to TRBJ1-4; perhaps TRBD1 as D (5 bases). The CDR3 totals 17 residues. Germline CDR1 reads MNHEY; CDR2 reads SMNVEV (reference sequence). V was pared by 3 bases and J by 6 bases, with 20 bases between.

This clonotype came up a few times. This chain links TRBV5-1 with TRBJ2-7; the D gene is possibly TRBD2 (6 bases). Germline CDR1 SGHRS, CDR2 YFSETQ. This CDR3 has 16 residues. V shed 0 bases and J shed 2 bases, with 15 bases lying between them. CDR3 bases: TGCGCCAGCAGCTTGGACCCAGTCTGGGGGGCCTACGAGCAGTACTTC. As protein: CASSLDPVWGAYEQYF. Together with reference TRBV5-1 and TRBJ2-7, the CDR3 gives the full variable domain: KAGVTQTPRYLIKTRGQQVTLSCSPISGHRSVSWYQQTPGQGLQFLFEYFSETQRNKGNFPGRFSGRQFSNSRSEMNVSTLELGDSALYLCASSLDPVWGAYEQYFGPGTRLTVT.

Many counts were recorded for this clonotype. The chain couples TRBV27 to TRBJ2-3; 10 bases are shared with TRBD2. Germline lookup yields CDR1 MNHEY and CDR2 SMNVEV (reference sequence). The trim removed 5 bases at V and 4 bases at J, leaving 6 bases unmatched. There are 15 residues in the CDR3. The CDR3 sequence is CASSEGLALADTQYF. The CDR3 DNA reads as TGTGCCAGCAGTGAGGGACTAGCGTTAGCAGATACGCAGTATTTT.

The rearrangement uses TRBV27 and TRBJ1-6, with D possibly TRBD1 on 6 matching bases. Deletions cut 5 bases from V and 0 bases from J, with 17 bases between. The CDR3 totals 18 residues. Germline V lookup: CDR1 MNHEY, CDR2 SMNVEV (reference sequence). The CDR3 region is CASSRERRGSSYNSPLHF. CDR3 coding DNA: TGTGCCAGCAGTCGAGAGAGGAGGGGGAGCTCCTATAATTCACCCCTCCACTTT.

The chain recombines TRBV12-3 or TRBV12-4 with TRBJ2-5, with TRBD2 matching over 8 bases. The length of the CDR3 is 16 residues. The V segment lost 5 bases and the J segment 5 bases; nucleotides outside the gene matches: 13. The CDR3: CASSDSGGAGFETQYF. The CDR3 bases are TGTGCCAGCAGTGACTCCGGGGGGGCCGGGTTCGAGACCCAGTACTTC.

At least ten counts were recorded for this clonotype. The chain links TRBV30 to TRBJ1-4; D is possibly TRBD1 (6 bases). This CDR3 spans 15 amino acids. Trimming took off 3 bases at V and 5 bases at J, with 16 bases between the two ends. The germline V gene encodes CDR1 GTSNPN and CDR2 SVGIG (reference sequence). The CDR3: CAWRISGTRNEKLFF. CDR3 nucleotides: TGTGCCTGGAGGATCTCCGGGACAAGAAATGAAAAACTGTTTTTT.

V gene TRBV6-6 combines with J gene TRBJ2-7; TRBD2 agrees at 12 bases. V trimming: 0 bases; J trimming: 2 bases; junction bases outside the gene matches: 8. Germline V gives CDR1 MNHNY, CDR2 SVGAGI (reference sequence). This CDR3 has 18 amino acids. The CDR3 coding sequence is TGTGCCAGCAGTTACTCTGCTAGCGGGGGGGTTGTGACCTACGAGCAGTACTTC. Translation: CASSYSASGGVVTYEQYF.

Regarding this clonotype: At one end the junction does not follow the germline gene, possibly because of a read error. The gene calls are TRBV6-4 and TRBJ2-1, with 10 nucleotides matching TRBD2. CDR1 is MRHNA, CDR2 SNTAGT, per germline. The CDR3 extends over 15 amino acids. The CDR3 DNA reads as TGCGCCAGCAGTGACGAGCGGGGGGGCTTCAATGAGCGGTTCTTC. Translated, it gives CASSDERGGFNERFF.

The V and J genes are TRBV24-1 and TRBJ2-7, with 8 positions matching TRBD1. J gave up 1 base and V 8 bases, and 9 bases lay outside the gene matches. From germline, CDR1 is KGHDR and CDR2 SFDVKD. The CDR3 runs 15 residues. In DNA, the CDR3 is TGTGCCACCATAAGAGACAGGGGAAATTCCTACGAGCAGTACTTC. Protein sequence: CATIRDRGNSYEQYF.

V is TRBV30 and J is TRBJ2-1; TRBD2 matches at 10 bases. In germline, CDR1 is GTSNPN, CDR2 SVGIG (reference sequence). After removal of 6 bases from V and 10 bases from J, the junction contained 6 bases not matched to a gene. The CDR3 contains 12 residues. Written as DNA, the CDR3 is TGTGCCTGCAAGCGGGGGGGCCAGGAGCAGTTCTTC. Protein sequence: CACKRGGQEQFF.